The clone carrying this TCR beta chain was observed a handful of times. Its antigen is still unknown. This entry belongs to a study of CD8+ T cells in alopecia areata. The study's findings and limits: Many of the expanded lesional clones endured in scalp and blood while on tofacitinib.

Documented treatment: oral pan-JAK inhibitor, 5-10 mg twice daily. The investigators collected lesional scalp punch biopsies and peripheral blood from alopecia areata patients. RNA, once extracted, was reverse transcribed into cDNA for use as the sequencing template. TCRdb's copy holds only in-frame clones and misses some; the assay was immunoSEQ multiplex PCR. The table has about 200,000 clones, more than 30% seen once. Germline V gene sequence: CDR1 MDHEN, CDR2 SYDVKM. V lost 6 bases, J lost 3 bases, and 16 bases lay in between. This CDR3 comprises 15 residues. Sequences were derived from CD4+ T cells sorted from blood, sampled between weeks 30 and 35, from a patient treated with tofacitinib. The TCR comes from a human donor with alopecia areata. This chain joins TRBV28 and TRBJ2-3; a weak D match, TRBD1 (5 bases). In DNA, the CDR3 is TGTGCCAGCAGATCCCCCCAGGGCGCGACAGATACGCAGTATTTT. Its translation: CASRSPQGATDTQYF. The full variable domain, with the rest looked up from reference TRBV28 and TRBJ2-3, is DVKVTQSSRYLVKRTGEKVFLECVQDMDHENMFWYRQDPGLGLRLIYFSYDVKMKEKGDIPEGYSVSREKKERFSLILESASTNQTSMYLCASRSPQGATDTQYFGPGTRLTVL.